Following are 10 T cell receptor beta chains from one sample sequenced in a study of CD8+ T cells in alopecia areata. Extraction of RNA preceded its reverse transcription into cDNA, which served as the sequencing template. The assay was immunoSEQ multiplex PCR, and TCRdb's table has in-frame clones only and misses some. The sample yields under 200,000 clones, approximately 65% seen once. Documented treatment: oral pan-JAK inhibitor, 5-10 mg twice daily. The source was CD4+ T cells sorted from blood, collected at week 4, from a patient treated with tofacitinib. These receptor sequences come from a human donor with alopecia areata.

CDR3 residues: CAWSRTGDGNTIYF. CDR3 sequence (DNA): TGTGCCTGGAGTCGGACAGGGGACGGAAACACCATATATTTT. The V and J genes are TRBV30 and TRBJ1-3; 9 bases map to TRBD1. Trimming took 2 bases from V and 4 from J; bases not matched to a gene: 3. The germline gives CDR1 GTSNPN, CDR2 SVGIG (reference sequence). This CDR3 is 14 amino acids long.

The chain recombines TRBV7-9 with TRBJ2-4; 8 bases are a match to TRBD1. With V trimmed by 5 bases and J by 8 bases, 5 bases remained unmatched. Germline V gene lookup returns CDR1 SEHNR and CDR2 FQNEAQ (reference sequence). The CDR3 is 13 amino acids. The CDR3 region is CASSALTGDIQYF. The CDR3 nucleotides are TGTGCCAGCAGCGCACTGACAGGGGACATTCAGTACTTC.

This sequence joins TRBV4-3 and TRBJ2-7, with TRBD2 matching 7 bases. Germline V CDR1 and CDR2: LGHNA, YSLEER. CDR3 length: 16 residues. The V and J ends lost 1 base and 1 base, in that order; junction bases with no gene match: 7. The CDR3 sequence: CASSQAPASGSYEQYF. The CDR3 region has the DNA TGCGCCAGCAGCCAAGCTCCGGCTAGCGGATCCTACGAGCAGTACTTC.

V gene TRBV14 combines with J gene TRBJ2-1; 9 positions match TRBD1. Germline V gene lookup returns CDR1 SGHDN and CDR2 FVKESK. Trimming at V came to 5 bases and at J to 2 bases, leaving 7 bases not matched to a gene. The CDR3 spans 16 residues. CDR3 sequence: CASSAGYRGPYNEQFF. Written as DNA, the CDR3 is TGTGCCAGCAGCGCCGGGTACAGGGGGCCCTACAATGAGCAGTTCTTC.

The chain has TRBV5-1 and TRBJ1-2; 7 bases are a match to TRBD1. This CDR3 has 14 amino acids. With 3 bases clipped from V and 4 bases from J, the junction kept 6 bases outside the gene matches. CDR1 and CDR2 from the germline V gene are SGHRS and YFSETQ. The CDR3 is CASSSRTGSYGYTF. Written as DNA, the CDR3 is TGCGCCAGCAGCTCGAGGACAGGATCCTATGGCTACACCTTC.

The chain links TRBV15 to TRBJ2-1, with TRBD1 matching 9 bases. V lost 1 base, J lost 8 bases, and 15 bases stayed unmatched. Germline values: CDR1 LNHNV, CDR2 YYDKDF (reference sequence). This CDR3 is built from 18 residues. The CDR3 coding sequence is TGTGCCACCAGCAGAGGGGGAGCTACAGGGGGCCTCCGACATGAGCAGTTCTTC. Translation: CATSRGGATGGLRHEQFF. The full variable domain, completed using reference TRBV15 and TRBJ2-1, is DAMVIQNPRYQVTQFGKPVTLSCSQTLNHNVMYWYQQKSSQAPKLLFHYYDKDFNNEADTPDNFQSRRPNTSFCFLDIRSPGLGDTAMYLCATSRGGATGGLRHEQFFGPGTRLTVL.

The V gene is TRBV29-1, the J gene TRBJ2-3; D not certain. The CDR3 consists of 14 residues. V was pared by 7 bases and J by 0 bases, with 14 bases between. Germline V gene sequence: CDR1 SQVTM, CDR2 ANQGSEA. The CDR3 region has the DNA TGCAGCGGAGAAGGGCGAACTAGCACAGATACGCAGTATTTT. This sequence encodes CSGEGRTSTDTQYF.

The gene calls are TRBV30 and TRBJ2-5; 7 positions match TRBD2. Germline V gives CDR1 GTSNPN, CDR2 SVGIG (reference sequence). V lost 5 bases, J lost 3 bases, and 6 bases stayed unmatched. This CDR3 has 13 amino acids. The CDR3 sequence is CAWHGLGEETQYF. In DNA form, the CDR3 reads TGTGCCTGGCATGGACTAGGAGAAGAGACCCAGTACTTC.

V gene TRBV7-2 combines with J gene TRBJ2-3, with D possibly matching TRBD2 (5 bases). The CDR3 sequence is 18 residues long. Germline CDR1 SGHTA, CDR2 FQGNSA. Trimming stripped 1 base from V and 6 bases from J, with 23 bases between. The CDR3 sequence is CASSLDPWRAKAGDTQYF. The DNA for the CDR3 is TGTGCCAGCAGCTTAGATCCCTGGCGGGCGAAAGCTGGGGATACGCAGTATTTT.

The rearrangement uses TRBV30 and TRBJ2-2; TRBD2 matches at 7 bases. The length of the CDR3 is 16 residues. V shed 0 bases and J 3 bases; nucleotides not matched to a gene: 7. Germline V gives CDR1 GTSNPN, CDR2 SVGIG (reference sequence). CDR3 sequence (DNA): TGTGCCTGGAGTGTAGGGGCTAGCGGAGACACCGGGGAGCTGTTTTTT. Its protein product is CAWSVGASGDTGELFF. The full variable domain, rest sourced from reference TRBV30 and TRBJ2-2, is SQTIHQWPATLVQPVGSPLSLECTVEGTSNPNLYWYRQAAGRGLQLLFYSVGIGQISSEVPQNLSASRPQDRQFILSSKKLLLSDSGFYLCAWSVGASGDTGELFFGEGSRLTVL.